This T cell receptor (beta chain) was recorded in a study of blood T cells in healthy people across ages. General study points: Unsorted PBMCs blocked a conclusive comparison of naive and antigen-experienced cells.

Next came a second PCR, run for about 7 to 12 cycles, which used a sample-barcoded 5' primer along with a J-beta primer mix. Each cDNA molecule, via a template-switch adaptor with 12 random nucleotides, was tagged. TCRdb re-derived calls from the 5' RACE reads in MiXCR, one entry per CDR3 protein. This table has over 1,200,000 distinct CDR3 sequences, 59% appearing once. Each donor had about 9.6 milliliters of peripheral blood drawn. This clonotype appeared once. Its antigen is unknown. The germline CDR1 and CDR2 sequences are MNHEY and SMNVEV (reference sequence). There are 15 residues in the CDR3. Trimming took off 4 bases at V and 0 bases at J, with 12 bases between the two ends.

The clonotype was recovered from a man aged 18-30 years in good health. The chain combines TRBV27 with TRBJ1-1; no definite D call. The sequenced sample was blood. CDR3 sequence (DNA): TGTGCCAGCAGTTCCTTAGGAGGGTTGAACACTGAAGCTTTCTTT. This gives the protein CASSSLGGLNTEAFF.